Reported below is one TCR beta chain. The antigen is undetermined. The length of the CDR3 is 13 residues. Germline-derived CDR1 and CDR2 are MRHNA and SNTAGT. Trimming removed 11 bases at V and 5 bases at J, with 18 bases between. This sample is drawn from a study of T-cell memory formation after mild COVID-19. General study points: Clonal second-wave expansions that peaked on day 37 had unconfirmed SARS-CoV-2 specificity. Mostly located in CM and EM were contracting CD4+ clones, with contracting CD8+ clones located in EMRA.

TCRdb itself ran the 5' RACE reads through MiXCR, one entry per CDR3 protein. The data contain about 360,000 distinct CDR3 sequences, approximately 15% of them seen just once; the ten biggest clones take up roughly 22%. The origin of this receptor is a man between 18 and 35 years old who had mild COVID-19 (a few samples of this study predate the infection). Cell type and time point are not known. Sample: PBMCs or a T cell subset sorted from them (not recorded which). V gene TRBV6-4 combines with J gene TRBJ1-1, with a possible D match to TRBD1 (5 bases). The CDR3 protein is CAGGGTRATEAFF. CDR3 coding DNA: TGTGCCGGGGGGGGGACCAGGGCGACTGAAGCTTTCTTT.